A selection of T cell receptor beta chains follows, all from one sample in a study of cytomegalovirus exposure and HLA in healthy donors. The protocol was immunoSEQ multiplex PCR, while the TCRdb copy is restricted to in-frame clones and leaves out a portion. The sample lists about 120,000 clones; about 70% were seen once. The sequenced sample was PBMCs. The receptors originated from a male donor in good health and CMV-seronegative. The CDR3 runs from the conserved cysteine through the conserved F or W. The D gene is left open where the match is weak. Part of the rows lack a size; the others show once, few, many or a class for expanded clones.

abundance,d_gene,len,v_gene,j_gene,CDR3nt,CDR3aa
.,TRBD1,15,TRBV7-3,TRBJ2-1,TGTGCCAGCAGCTTAACCCCGGACAGGGAAAATGAGCAGTTCTTC,CASSLTPDRENEQFF
.,.,16,TRBV28,TRBJ2-2,TGTGCCAGCAGTTTACCGAGCGGGATGGGGGCAGGGGAGCTGTTTTTT,CASSLPSGMGAGELFF
.,TRBD1,16,TRBV30,TRBJ2-3,TGTGCCTGGCTCCCTCTTCAACAGGGGAACACAGATACGCAGTATTTT,CAWLPLQQGNTDTQYF
.,.,13,TRBV6-5,TRBJ2-7,TGTGCCAGCAGTTACGGCGGAGTCTACGAGCAGTACTTC,CASSYGGVYEQYF
.,.,15,TRBV4-1,TRBJ2-7,TGCGCCAGCAGCCTTCGACTGGACTCCATTTACGAGCAGTACTTC,CASSLRLDSIYEQYF
.,.,14,TRBV9,TRBJ1-1,TGTGCCAGCAGTCCGCATCCCCGGAGGACTGAAGCTTTCTTT,CASSPHPRRTEAFF
.,.,11,TRBV19,TRBJ2-3,TGTGCCAGTAGTACTACTTATACGCAGTATTTT,CASSTTYTQYF
.,TRBD2,15,TRBV5-4,TRBJ2-7,TGTGCCAGCAGTGCTAGAGGCGGGAGTGGTTACGAGCAGTACTTC,CASSARGGSGYEQYF
.,TRBD2,16,TRBV9,TRBJ2-1,TGTGCCAGCAGCGTAGAGCCAGCGGGATTCTACAATGAGCAGTTCTTC,CASSVEPAGFYNEQFF
few,.,15,TRBV7-9,TRBJ1-3,TGTGCCAGCAGCTTAGACCGGGAATCTGGAAACACCATATATTTT,CASSLDRESGNTIYF
.,.,16,TRBV7-8,TRBJ1-5,TGTGCCAGCAGCTCCTCCCGGGACAATAGCAATCAGCCCCAGCATTTT,CASSSSRDNSNQPQHF
.,TRBD1,16,TRBV28,TRBJ1-6,TGTGCCAGCAGTTCTCCCGGTGGGACAGGGAGTTCACCCCTCCACTTT,CASSSPGGTGSSPLHF
.,TRBD2,19,TRBV18,TRBJ2-3,TGTGCCAGCTCATTAGGTCCAAGGACTAGCGGGCAGAGCACAGATACGCAGTATTTT,CASSLGPRTSGQSTDTQYF
.,.,14,TRBV19,TRBJ2-7,TGTGCCACTTCCCAGGACAGATTCAACTACGAGCAGTACTTC,CATSQDRFNYEQYF
.,TRBD1,18,TRBV4-3,TRBJ1-1,TGCGCCAGCAGCCCAAGTGCCGGGACAGGGTACTTCGACACTGAAGCTTTCTTT,CASSPSAGTGYFDTEAFF
few,.,13,TRBV6-6,TRBJ1-2,TGTGCCAGCATGCGCCCAGGGGATTATGGCTACACCTTC,CASMRPGDYGYTF
.,TRBD2,15,TRBV28,TRBJ2-7,TGTGCCAGCAGTTTGGACCTAGCGGGAGGATCCGAGCAGTACTTC,CASSLDLAGGSEQYF
.,.,13,TRBV14,TRBJ2-5,TGTGCCAGCAGCCGCGGGACAGCCGGGACCCAGTACTTC,CASSRGTAGTQYF
.,TRBD2,18,TRBV7-8,TRBJ2-2,TGTGCCAGCAGCTTACGGGGACCACTAGCGGGAGGCACCGGGGAGCTGTTTTTT,CASSLRGPLAGGTGELFF
.,.,14,TRBV2,TRBJ2-7,TGTGCCAGCAGAACTGGCGGGACGAACTACGAGCAGTACTTC,CASRTGGTNYEQYF
.,.,12,TRBV10-2,TRBJ2-1,TGCGCCAGCAGTGAGTCAACAGGGGGGGCTATCTTC,CASSESTGGAIF
few,.,15,TRBV28,TRBJ1-6,TGTGCCAGCAGTGAACAACAGGGTATCGGTTCACCCCTCCACTTT,CASSEQQGIGSPLHF
.,.,14,TRBV6-1,TRBJ2-2,TGTGCCAGCAGTGCGGGGGTGAACACCGGGGAGCTGTTTTTT,CASSAGVNTGELFF
.,.,12,TRBV30,TRBJ1-2,TGTGCCTGGAGTGGCCACAGCTATGGCTACACCTTC,CAWSGHSYGYTF
few,.,14,TRBV19,TRBJ1-2,TGTGCCAGTAGTATTGGGGAGGGCCCCAATGGCTACACCTTC,CASSIGEGPNGYTF
.,.,15,TRBV18,TRBJ2-5,TGTGCCAGCTCAATGACTTCCGTGGTACAAGAGACCCAGTACTTC,CASSMTSVVQETQYF
.,.,14,TRBV7-2,TRBJ1-5,TGTGCCAGCACCCGCGGAATGGGAGATCAGCCCCAGCATTTT,CASTRGMGDQPQHF
.,.,15,TRBV6-5,TRBJ1-1,TGTGCCAGCAGTTACTCAAGCACGACGGGGATTTGGGCTTTCTTT,CASSYSSTTGIWAFF
.,TRBD1,16,TRBV13,TRBJ1-3,TGTGCCAGCAGTCGTCAGGGGGCCCCCTCTGGAAACACCATATATTTT,CASSRQGAPSGNTIYF